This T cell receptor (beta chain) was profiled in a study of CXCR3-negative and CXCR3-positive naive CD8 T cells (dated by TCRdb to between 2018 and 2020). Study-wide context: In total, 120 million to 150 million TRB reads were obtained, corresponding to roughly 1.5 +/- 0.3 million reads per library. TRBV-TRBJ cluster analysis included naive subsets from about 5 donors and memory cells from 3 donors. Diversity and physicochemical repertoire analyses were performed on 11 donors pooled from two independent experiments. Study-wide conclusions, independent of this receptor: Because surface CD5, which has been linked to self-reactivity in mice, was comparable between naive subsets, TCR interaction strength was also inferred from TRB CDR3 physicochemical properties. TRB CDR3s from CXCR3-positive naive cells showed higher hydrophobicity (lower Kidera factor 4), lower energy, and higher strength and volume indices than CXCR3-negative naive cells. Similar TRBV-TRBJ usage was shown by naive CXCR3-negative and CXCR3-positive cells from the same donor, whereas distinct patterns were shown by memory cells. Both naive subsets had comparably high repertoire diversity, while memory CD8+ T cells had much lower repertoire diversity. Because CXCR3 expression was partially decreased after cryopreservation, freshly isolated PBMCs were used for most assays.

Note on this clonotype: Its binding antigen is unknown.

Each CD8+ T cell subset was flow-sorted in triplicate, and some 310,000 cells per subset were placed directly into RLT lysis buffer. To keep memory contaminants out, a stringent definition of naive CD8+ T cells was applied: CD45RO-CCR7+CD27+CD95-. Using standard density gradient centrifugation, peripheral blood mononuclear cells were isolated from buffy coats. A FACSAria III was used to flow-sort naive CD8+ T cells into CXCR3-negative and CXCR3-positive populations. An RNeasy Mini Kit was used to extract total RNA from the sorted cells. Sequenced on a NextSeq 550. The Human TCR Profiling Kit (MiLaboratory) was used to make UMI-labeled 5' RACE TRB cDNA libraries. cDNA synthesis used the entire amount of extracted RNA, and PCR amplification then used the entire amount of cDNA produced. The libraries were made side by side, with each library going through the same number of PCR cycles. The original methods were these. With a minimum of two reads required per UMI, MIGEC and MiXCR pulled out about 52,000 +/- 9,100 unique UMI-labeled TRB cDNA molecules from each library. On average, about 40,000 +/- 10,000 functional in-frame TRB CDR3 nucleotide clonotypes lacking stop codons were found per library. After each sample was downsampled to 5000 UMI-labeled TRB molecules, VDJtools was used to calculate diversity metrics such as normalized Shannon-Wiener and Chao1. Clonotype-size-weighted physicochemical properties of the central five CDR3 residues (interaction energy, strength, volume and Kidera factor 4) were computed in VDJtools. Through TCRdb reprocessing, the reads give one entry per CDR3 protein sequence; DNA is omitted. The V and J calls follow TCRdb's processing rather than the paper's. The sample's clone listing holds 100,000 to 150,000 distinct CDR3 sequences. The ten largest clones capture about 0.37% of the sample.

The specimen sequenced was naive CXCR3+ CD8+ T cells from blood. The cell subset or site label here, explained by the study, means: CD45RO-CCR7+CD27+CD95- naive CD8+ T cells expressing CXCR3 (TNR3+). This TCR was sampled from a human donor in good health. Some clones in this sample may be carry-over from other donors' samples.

The CDR3 corresponds to CASSSLGQGSHEQYF. The receptor chain draws on TRBV27 and TRBJ2-7; TCRdb proposes TRBD1, but this gene call is untestable without DNA. As encoded in the germline V gene (reference sequence), CDR1 is MNHEY while CDR2 is SMNVEV. The CDR3 contains 15 residues, cysteine and phenylalanine counted. The nucleotide record is missing.